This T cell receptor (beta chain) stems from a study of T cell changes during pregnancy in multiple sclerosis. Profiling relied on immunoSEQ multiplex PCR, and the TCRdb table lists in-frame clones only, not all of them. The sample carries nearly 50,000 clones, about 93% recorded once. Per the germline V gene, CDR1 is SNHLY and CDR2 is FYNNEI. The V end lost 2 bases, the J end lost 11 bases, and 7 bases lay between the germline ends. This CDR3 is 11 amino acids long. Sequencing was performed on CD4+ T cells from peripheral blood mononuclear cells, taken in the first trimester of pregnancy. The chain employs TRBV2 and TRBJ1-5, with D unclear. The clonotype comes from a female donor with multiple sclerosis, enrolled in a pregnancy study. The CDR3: CASSELGAQHF. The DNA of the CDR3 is TGTGCCAGCAGTGAACTCGGGGCCCAGCATTTT. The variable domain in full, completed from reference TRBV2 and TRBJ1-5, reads EPEVTQTPSHQVTQMGQEVILRCVPISNHLYFYWYRQILGQKVEFLVSFYNNEISEKSEIFDDQFSVERPDGSNFTLKIRSTKLEDSAMYFCASSELGAQHFGDGTRLSIL.